What follows are 12 T cell receptor beta chains derived from one specimen sequenced in a study of cytomegalovirus exposure and HLA in healthy donors. Researchers ran the PCR with 60 Vbeta and 13 Jbeta primers. The method was immunoSEQ multiplex PCR; TCRdb's version includes in-frame clones alone and lacks a portion of them. This sample has 150,000 to 200,000 clones, with 75% to 85% found just once. The sample taken for sequencing was PBMCs. Receptor source: a woman under 40 in good health and CMV-seronegative.

The gene calls are TRBV27 and TRBJ2-6, with D hard to call. The CDR3 has 15 residues. Trimming left V 3 bases short and J 4 bases short, with 10 bases between. Germline lookup yields CDR1 MNHEY and CDR2 SMNVEV (reference sequence). The CDR3 nucleotides read TGTGCCAGCAGTTTCACGAGGTACGGGGCCAACGTCCTGACTTTC. Amino acids: CASSFTRYGANVLTF.

This chain connects TRBV7-8 to TRBJ2-1; 8 bases match TRBD2. With 3 bases clipped from V and 8 bases from J, the junction kept 9 bases outside the gene matches. The germline V gene encodes CDR1 SGHVS and CDR2 FQNEAQ. This CDR3 contains 15 residues. DNA for the CDR3: TGTGCCAGCAGCTTTGTAGCGGGGAGTTTCCATGAGCAGTTCTTC. Its translation is CASSFVAGSFHEQFF.

The chain employs TRBV7-8 and TRBJ2-7, with 7 bases matching TRBD1. The CDR3 has 15 residues. CDR1 is SGHVS, CDR2 FQNEAQ, per germline. Unmatched junction bases numbered 12, after V lost 5 bases and J lost 5 bases. The CDR3 loop reads CASSPHATGSHEQYF. The CDR3 bases are TGTGCCAGCAGCCCGCACGCGACAGGGTCCCACGAGCAGTACTTC. The whole variable domain, filled in from reference TRBV7-8 and TRBJ2-7, reads GAGVSQSPRYKVAKRGQDVALRCDPISGHVSLFWYQQALGQGPEFLTYFQNEAQLDKSGLPSDRFFAERPEGSVSTLKIQRTQQEDSAVYLCASSPHATGSHEQYFGPGTRLTVT.

J is TRBJ2-7 and V is TRBV18; 12 nucleotides agree with TRBD1. The ends lost 3 bases at V and 0 bases at J; junction bases unmatched: 15. The germline V gene has CDR1 KGHSH and CDR2 LQKENI. The CDR3 loop spans 20 amino acids. The CDR3 protein is CASSPVLIGTGGAASYEQYF. The DNA of the CDR3 is TGTGCCAGCTCACCGGTTTTAATCGGGACAGGGGGCGCGGCCTCCTACGAGCAGTACTTC.

The chain uses TRBV9 and TRBJ2-2, with D tentatively TRBD1 (5 bases). This CDR3 has 17 amino acids. From germline, CDR1 is SGDLS and CDR2 YYNGEE. V lost 0 bases and J lost 1, with 13 bases in between. CDR3 loop: CASSVALEGENTGELFF. The CDR3 DNA reads as TGTGCCAGCAGCGTAGCTCTCGAAGGGGAGAACACCGGGGAGCTGTTTTTT. Using reference TRBV9 and TRBJ2-2 for the parts outside the CDR3, the full variable domain is DSGVTQTPKHLITATGQRVTLRCSPRSGDLSVYWYQQSLDQGLQFLIQYYNGEERAKGNILERFSAQQFPDLHSELNLSSLELGDSALYFCASSVALEGENTGELFFGEGSRLTVL.

The chain carries TRBV5-8 and TRBJ1-4; D is perhaps TRBD1 (6 bases). The CDR3 has 14 residues. The germline V and J ends were trimmed by 5 bases and 7 bases, with 15 bases remaining between them. Germline V gene lookup returns CDR1 SGHTS and CDR2 YDEGEE. The CDR3, as DNA: TGTGCCAGCAGTCCCCACAGGGCAAGTGAAAAACTGTTTTTT. Its protein product is CASSPHRASEKLFF. The variable domain in full, with the rest retrieved from reference TRBV5-8 and TRBJ1-4, is EAGVTQSPTHLIKTRGQQATLRCSPISGHTSVYWYQQALGLGLQFLLWYDEGEERNRGNFPPRFSGRQFPNYSSELNVNALELEDSALYLCASSPHRASEKLFFGSGTQLSVL.

This clone was picked up a small number of times. The V and J genes are TRBV7-8 and TRBJ2-3; D unresolved. V was pared by 0 bases and J by 5 bases, with 3 bases between. The CDR3 loop spans 12 amino acids. The germline CDR1 and CDR2 sequences are SGHVS and FQNEAQ. CDR3 in DNA: TGTGCCAGCAGCTTAGCCGTAGATACGCAGTATTTT. This translates into CASSLAVDTQYF. Full variable domain (outside the CDR3, taken from reference TRBV7-8 and TRBJ2-3): GAGVSQSPRYKVAKRGQDVALRCDPISGHVSLFWYQQALGQGPEFLTYFQNEAQLDKSGLPSDRFFAERPEGSVSTLKIQRTQQEDSAVYLCASSLAVDTQYFGPGTRLTVL.

The rearrangement uses TRBV19 and TRBJ2-5; a weak D match, TRBD2 (5 bases). Germline loops: CDR1 LNHDA, CDR2 SQIVND (reference sequence). This CDR3 has 15 residues. V gave up 5 bases and J gave up 1 base, with 14 bases separating them. The CDR3 region has the DNA TGTGCCAGTAGTGAAGACCGGGATCCCCAAGAGACCCAGTACTTC. Its translation is CASSEDRDPQETQYF.

The table lists this clone with a few counts. A junction end diverges from the germline sequence, so it may reflect a read error. The chain recombines TRBV2 with TRBJ2-7, with 7 bases matching TRBD2. This CDR3 comprises 13 residues. Per germline, CDR1 SNHLY and CDR2 FYNNEI. The CDR3, as DNA: TGTGCCAGCAGAGAAGGACTAGGCTACGAGCAGTACTTC. Translation: CASREGLGYEQYF.

This CDR3 is CATSSQERGPSEQFF. The CDR3, as DNA: TGTGCCACCAGCAGTCAAGAGCGGGGGCCATCTGAGCAGTTCTTC. The chain carries TRBV15 and TRBJ2-1; 8 nucleotides agree with TRBD2. The CDR3 has 15 amino acids. The trim removed 3 bases at V and 9 bases at J, leaving 10 bases unmatched. Germline V gene sequence: CDR1 LNHNV, CDR2 YYDKDF (reference sequence).

The chain couples TRBV5-6 to TRBJ2-2, with TRBD1 identical over 9 bases. The CDR3 is made up of 17 amino acids. V gave up 0 bases and J gave up 5 bases; unmatched junction bases: 8. Looked up from germline, CDR1 is SGHDT and CDR2 is YYEEEE. CDR3 amino acids: CASSLAGQGMWTGELFF. CDR3 DNA sequence: TGTGCCAGCAGCTTGGCGGGACAGGGAATGTGGACCGGGGAGCTGTTTTTT.

The chain links TRBV9 to TRBJ2-1; 9 bases line up with TRBD1. Looked up from germline, CDR1 is SGDLS and CDR2 is YYNGEE. Unmatched junction bases numbered 2, after V lost 0 bases and J lost 4 bases. There are 15 residues in the CDR3. DNA of the CDR3: TGTGCCAGCAGCGTAGTAGGGACAGGGTACAATGAGCAGTTCTTC. It specifies CASSVVGTGYNEQFF.